These T cell receptor beta chains were read from a single sample in a study of cytomegalovirus exposure and HLA in healthy donors. Assay used: immunoSEQ multiplex PCR; TCRdb lists only in-frame clones, some missing. The repertoire includes about 81,000 clones, around 80% of them detected once, and under 3.5% sits in the top ten. The specimen sequenced was PBMCs. These receptor sequences come from a man in his fifties in good health and CMV-seropositive. Each CDR3 is given with its conserved first and last residue. The D gene is left open where the match is weak. The size of a clone is reported for some rows only, either as once, few or many, or as a class for expanded clones.

>NA|NA|TRBJ2-1|TRBV11-2
CASSWGVVINEQFF
TGTGCCAGCAGCTGGGGGGTAGTTATAAATGAGCAGTTCTTC
>TRBD1|few|TRBJ2-1|TRBV7-9
CASSPTGVNEQFF
TGTGCCAGCAGCCCGACAGGGGTCAATGAGCAGTTCTTC
>TRBD2|NA|TRBJ2-7|TRBV11-2
CASSSSGRAVNYEQYF
TGTGCCAGCAGCTCAAGCGGGAGGGCCGTAAACTACGAGCAGTACTTC
>TRBD1|NA|TRBJ2-7|TRBV2
CASSQDRGDYEQYF
TGTGCCAGCAGCCAGGACAGGGGCGACTACGAGCAGTACTTC
>NA|NA|TRBJ1-4|TRBV10-2
CASRVGTWDEKLFF
TGCGCCAGCAGAGTCGGGACTTGGGATGAAAAACTGTTTTTT
>TRBD2|few|TRBJ2-5|TRBV9
CASSPGLAGDEYQETQYF
TGTGCCAGCAGCCCGGGACTAGCGGGAGACGAGTACCAAGAGACCCAGTACTTC
>NA|NA|TRBJ2-7|TRBV9
CASSVDWREHYEQYF
TGTGCCAGCAGCGTAGATTGGCGGGAACACTACGAGCAGTACTTC
>TRBD2|NA|TRBJ2-3|TRBV5-1
CASSSGTSGRDTQYF
TGCGCCAGCAGCTCAGGGACTAGCGGGAGGGATACGCAGTATTTT
>NA|once|TRBJ2-1|TRBV9
CASSPREDFWRYNEQFF
TGTGCCAGCAGCCCAAGGGAGGATTTTTGGAGATACAATGAGCAGTTCTTC
>TRBD2|NA|TRBJ2-2|TRBV4-1
CASSRGGSESSGSTGELFF
TGCGCCAGCAGCCGGGGCGGGAGTGAGTCTAGCGGGAGTACCGGGGAGCTGTTTTTT
>NA|NA|TRBJ2-6|TRBV7-3
CASSPTVSGANVLTF
TGTGCCAGCAGCCCAACGGTCTCTGGGGCCAACGTCCTGACTTTC
>NA|few|TRBJ2-3|TRBV7-3
CASSLEASSTDTQYF
TGTGCCAGCAGCTTAGAGGCTAGCAGCACAGATACGCAGTATTTT
>NA|NA|TRBJ2-2|TRBV7-5
CVRSLANYLGAQLRILADFMELFF
TGTGTCAGAAGCTTAGCGAACTATTTGGGGGCTCAACTCCGGATTCTAGCAGATTTCATGGAGCTGTTTTTT
>NA|NA|TRBJ2-6|TRBV4-3
CASSPSSGGNGANGLTF
TGCGCCAGCAGCCCCTCCTCAGGTGGGAATGGGGCCAACGGCCTGACTTTC
>TRBD1|few|TRBJ2-2|TRBV30
CAWSTQGATGELFF
TGTGCCTGGAGTACCCAGGGGGCCACCGGGGAGCTGTTTTTT
>NA|NA|TRBJ2-1|TRBV5-4
CASSLLQEYNEQFF
TGTGCCAGCAGCTTGTTACAGGAATACAATGAGCAGTTCTTC
>TRBD1|NA|TRBJ1-1|TRBV30
CAWRPADRGVFTEAFF
TGTGCCTGGAGACCGGCGGACAGGGGGGTTTTTACTGAAGCTTTCTTT
>TRBD1|few|TRBJ1-1|TRBV6-5
CASSVGQGVTEAFF
TGTGCCAGCAGCGTAGGACAGGGAGTCACTGAAGCTTTCTTT
>TRBD2|few|TRBJ2-5|TRBV5-4
CASSFGLAGGPGETQYF
TGTGCCAGCAGCTTCGGACTAGCGGGAGGGCCGGGAGAGACCCAGTACTTC
>TRBD2|NA|TRBJ2-5|TRBV27
CASKGLAGLSWETQYF
TGTGCCAGCAAGGGACTAGCGGGTCTTAGTTGGGAGACCCAGTACTTC
>TRBD1|NA|TRBJ2-5|TRBV6-5
CASSYGTVQETQYF
TGTGCCAGCAGTTACGGGACAGTCCAAGAGACCCAGTACTTC
>NA|NA|TRBJ2-5|TRBV19
CASSMETRPRLETQYF
TGTGCCAGTAGTATGGAGACTCGCCCGCGATTGGAGACCCAGTACTTC
>TRBD1|few|TRBJ2-5|TRBV9
CASSVAGTAQETQYF
TGTGCCAGCAGCGTAGCCGGGACAGCACAAGAGACCCAGTACTTC